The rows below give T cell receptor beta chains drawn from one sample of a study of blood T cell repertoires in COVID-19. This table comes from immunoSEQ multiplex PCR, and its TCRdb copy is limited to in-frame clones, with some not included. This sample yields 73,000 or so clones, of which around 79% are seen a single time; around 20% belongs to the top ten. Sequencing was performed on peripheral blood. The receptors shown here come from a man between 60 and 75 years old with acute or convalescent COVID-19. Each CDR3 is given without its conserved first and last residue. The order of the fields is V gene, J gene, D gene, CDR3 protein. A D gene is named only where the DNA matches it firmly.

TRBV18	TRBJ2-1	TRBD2	ASSSGSNEQF
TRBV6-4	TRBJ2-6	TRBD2	ASRPGGAGANVLT
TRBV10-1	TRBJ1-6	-	ASSEGDNNSPLH
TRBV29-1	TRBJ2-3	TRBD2	SVGPAGELPDTQY
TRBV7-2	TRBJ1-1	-	ASSYSRTTEAF
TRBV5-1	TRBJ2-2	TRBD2	ASSLVAGGSNTGELF
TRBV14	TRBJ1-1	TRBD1	ASSQLDRANTEAF
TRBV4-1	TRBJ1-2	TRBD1	ASSQAPGQGVYGYT
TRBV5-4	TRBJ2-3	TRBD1	ASSYSGTGVRTDTQY
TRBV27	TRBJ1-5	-	ASSLDQGGDQPQH
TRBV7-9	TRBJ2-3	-	AAQGEQLTDTQY
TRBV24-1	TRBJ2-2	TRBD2	ATSAEGTSGRNTGELF
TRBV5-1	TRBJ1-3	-	ASSLTQTSSGNTIY
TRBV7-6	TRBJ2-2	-	ASSPRVGDKELF
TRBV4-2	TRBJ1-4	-	ASTGRVEFGEKLF
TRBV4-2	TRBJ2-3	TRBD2	ASSQDRSAGGPPDTQY
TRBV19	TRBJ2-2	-	ASSISSDSNTGELF
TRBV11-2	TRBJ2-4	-	ASSLNRVGKNIQY
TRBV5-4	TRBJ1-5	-	ASSLSPGVQPQH
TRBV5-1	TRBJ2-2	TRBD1	ASREGTGNTGELF
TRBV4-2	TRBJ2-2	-	ASSQAGPGELF
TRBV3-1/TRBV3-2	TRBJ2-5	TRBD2	ASSQEDLAGENKETQY
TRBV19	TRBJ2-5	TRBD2	ASSRRLAGVGETQY
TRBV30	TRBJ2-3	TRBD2	AWEREILTDTQY
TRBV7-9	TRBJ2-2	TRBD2	ASSLRGGGGTGELF
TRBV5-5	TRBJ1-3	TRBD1	ASSLRQGLNSGNTIY
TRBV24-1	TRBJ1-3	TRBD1	ATPTGQGLFTIY
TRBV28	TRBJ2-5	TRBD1	ASTPATGYQETQY
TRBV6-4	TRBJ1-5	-	ASSDSTLEVANQPQH
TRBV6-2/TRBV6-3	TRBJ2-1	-	ASSPPKAGAQSSYNEQF
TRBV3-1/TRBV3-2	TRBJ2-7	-	ASSQDASAEEQY
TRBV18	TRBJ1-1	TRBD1	ASSPRSSGGVSTEAF
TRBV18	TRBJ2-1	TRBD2	ASSPGTSGSSYNEQF
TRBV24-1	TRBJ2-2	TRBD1	ATGDRGRTGELF
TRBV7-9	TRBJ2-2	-	ASSLWQIGELF
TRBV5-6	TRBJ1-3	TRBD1	ASSPDRGYTIY
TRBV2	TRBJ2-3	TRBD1	ASSGGQFPTDTQY
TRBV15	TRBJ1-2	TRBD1	ATSRGQGAVYGYT
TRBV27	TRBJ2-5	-	ASSLIFSPRDGTQY
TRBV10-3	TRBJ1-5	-	AISGTEEQPQH
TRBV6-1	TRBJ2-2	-	ASSDRARAGELF
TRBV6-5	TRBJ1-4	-	ASTSDRFGKLF
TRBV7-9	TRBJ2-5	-	ASSLLNSPQETQY
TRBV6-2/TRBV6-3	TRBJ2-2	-	ASSFLGHTNTGELF
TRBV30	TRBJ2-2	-	AWRAGEFGELF
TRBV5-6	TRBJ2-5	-	ASIEQGGEETQY
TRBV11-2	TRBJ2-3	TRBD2	ASSYEGRTSGATQY
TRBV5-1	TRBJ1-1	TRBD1	ASQGGVGTEAF
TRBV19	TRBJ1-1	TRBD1	ASSIMTGATEAF
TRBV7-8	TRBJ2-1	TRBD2	ASSLVFGGSNEQF
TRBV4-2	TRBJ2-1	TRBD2	ASSQEPTSGGANEQF